This entry is about one TCR beta chain. Original processing methods: Matches to published virus-specific TCRB sequences were rare among patient CD8+ clones larger than 1%. Produced via immunoSEQ multiplex PCR; TCRdb's table is partial and in-frame only. V and J calls and clone size are given by that table; D and trimming were obtained from the DNA. The sample contains around 15,000 clones, approximately 74% of which appear only once. Trimming cost V 5 bases and J 4 bases, with 16 bases left between them. CDR1 and CDR2 from the germline V gene are SGHAT and FQNNGV. CDR3 length equals 15 residues. The source of the sample is a study of somatic mutations in cytotoxic T cells in rheumatoid arthritis. Study-level background: Sorted by flow to nearly 100% purity were some V beta antibody-stained T-cell populations, including V beta1+ cells sequenced for TCRB.

The sample taken for sequencing was CD8+ T cells sorted from blood. The receptor was isolated from an adult with rheumatoid arthritis. This chain connects TRBV11-2 to TRBJ2-3; D might be TRBD2 (6 bases). CDR3 sequence: CASSPAGWGADTQYF. The CDR3 DNA reads as TGTGCCAGCAGCCCCGCGGGGTGGGGGGCAGATACGCAGTATTTT.